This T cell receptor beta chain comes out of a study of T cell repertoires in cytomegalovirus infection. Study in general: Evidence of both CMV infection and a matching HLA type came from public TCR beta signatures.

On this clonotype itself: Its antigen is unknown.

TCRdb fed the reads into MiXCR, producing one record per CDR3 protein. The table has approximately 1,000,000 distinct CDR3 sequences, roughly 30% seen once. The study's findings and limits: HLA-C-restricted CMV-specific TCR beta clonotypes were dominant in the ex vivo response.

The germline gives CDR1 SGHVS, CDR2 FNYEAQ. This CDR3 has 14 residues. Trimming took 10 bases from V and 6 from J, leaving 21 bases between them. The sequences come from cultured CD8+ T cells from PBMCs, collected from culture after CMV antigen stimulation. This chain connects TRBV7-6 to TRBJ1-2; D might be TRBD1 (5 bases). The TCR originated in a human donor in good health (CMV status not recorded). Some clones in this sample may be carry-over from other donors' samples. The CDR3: CATVRGQLDDGYTF. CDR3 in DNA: TGTGCCACCGTGAGGGGCCAACTCGACGATGGCTACACCTTC.